This T cell receptor (beta chain) was obtained from a study of cytomegalovirus exposure and HLA in healthy donors. From germline, CDR1 is LNHDA and CDR2 SQIVND (reference sequence). The CDR3 contains 14 residues. The germline V and J ends were trimmed by 5 bases and 3 bases, with 14 bases remaining between them. With respect to this clone: The antigen is not known.

General study results and limits: High sensitivity and specificity were reportedly achieved when the classifier diagnosed cytomegalovirus status. Most TCR sequences were seen very rarely across donors, but some public TCRs occurred in many. DRB1 showed the most TCR associations and HLA-C the fewest in a later analysis, as rates varied by HLA locus.

Both 60 Vbeta primers and 13 Jbeta primers went into the PCR. Original handling: The authors later counted approximately 80 million unique TCR beta chains, roughly 10 million of them shared. Using immunoSEQ multiplex PCR, the repertoire was profiled, and TCRdb retains in-frame clones only, with some absent. Clonal size and the V and J genes are those of that table, whereas D and trimming came from the DNA. The sample lists 120,000 or so clones, over 60% seen once, with 3.4% in the top ten. Sequences were obtained from PBMCs. The V and J genes are TRBV19 and TRBJ2-7; tentatively, D is TRBD2 (5 bases). This TCR derives from a man younger than 45 in good health and CMV-seronegative. Here the CDR3 reads CASSATGLNYEQYF. For the CDR3, the DNA is TGTGCCAGTAGTGCCACCGGACTCAACTACGAGCAGTACTTC.